This paragraph covers one TCR beta chain sequence. Methods used by the authors: The assay estimated nucleated cells by amplifying reference gene primers. Repertoires were generated with immunoSEQ multiplex PCR, while TCRdb's copy carries only in-frame clones and drops some. The DNA was the basis for D and trimming; V, J and clone size are from that table. The sample records under 300,000 clones, more than 75% being singletons. Adults between roughly 18 and 95 years of age took part from fewer than 30 US areas. CDR1 is LGHNA and CDR2 is YSLEER in the germline V gene. The CDR3 consists of 16 residues. The germline V and J ends were trimmed by 3 bases and 6 bases, with 20 bases remaining between them. The record originates from a study of blood T cell repertoires in COVID-19. Looking at the study overall: The samples span acute and convalescent COVID-19 from the United States, Italy and Spain.

The sequenced material came from PBMCs or T cells enriched from blood (not recorded which). The source of this sequence is a woman in her 40s with acute COVID-19. The chain joins TRBV4-3 to TRBJ1-2; D might be TRBD1 (6 bases). CDR3: CASSQDRVDRIHGYTF. The CDR3 DNA reads TGCGCCAGCAGCCAGGACCGTGTAGACAGGATACATGGCTACACCTTC.